This is a list of T cell receptor beta chains from one sample in a study of CD8+CD57+ T cells in acquired aplastic anemia. One entry per CDR3 protein results from TCRdb running MiXCR on the reads. The sample holds around 180,000 distinct CDR3 sequences, around 48% seen once. The sequencing sample was made of sorted CD4+, CD8+, or CD8+CD57+ T cells (not recorded which) from PBMCs. All receptors derive from a human donor with aplastic anemia. Both conserved end residues are part of each CDR3. D genes are given only for firm matches.

CDR3 length: 14; J gene: TRBJ2-7; V gene: TRBV19; D gene: NA; CDR3 protein: CASSILAGSHEQYF
CDR3 length: 14; J gene: TRBJ2-1; V gene: TRBV6-1; D gene: TRBD1; CDR3 protein: CASMLRTGYNEQFF
CDR3 length: 17; J gene: TRBJ2-7; V gene: TRBV11-1; D gene: TRBD1; CDR3 protein: CASSDGWGGTGGNEQYF
CDR3 length: 13; J gene: TRBJ2-7; V gene: TRBV7-9; D gene: NA; CDR3 protein: CASSQSGGYEQYF
CDR3 length: 11; J gene: TRBJ2-5; V gene: TRBV29-1; D gene: NA; CDR3 protein: CSVGGLASQYF
CDR3 length: 16; J gene: TRBJ1-4; V gene: TRBV24-1; D gene: TRBD1; CDR3 protein: CATSDFGGTGGEKLFF
CDR3 length: 14; J gene: TRBJ2-1; V gene: TRBV2; D gene: NA; CDR3 protein: CASSESAPYNEQFF
CDR3 length: 10; J gene: TRBJ1-1; V gene: TRBV20-1; D gene: NA; CDR3 protein: CSASPTEAFF
CDR3 length: 13; J gene: TRBJ2-7; V gene: TRBV10-3; D gene: NA; CDR3 protein: CAISVNRAYEQYF
CDR3 length: 13; J gene: TRBJ2-1; V gene: TRBV19; D gene: NA; CDR3 protein: CASSISSYNEQFF
CDR3 length: 12; J gene: TRBJ2-3; V gene: TRBV19; D gene: NA; CDR3 protein: CASRGGGDTQYF
CDR3 length: 13; J gene: TRBJ1-4; V gene: TRBV10-1; D gene: NA; CDR3 protein: CASSEPGREKLFF
CDR3 length: 22; J gene: TRBJ2-7; V gene: TRBV4-1; D gene: TRBD1; CDR3 protein: CASSQNPPAPGQRLGSLYEQYF
CDR3 length: 17; J gene: TRBJ2-6; V gene: TRBV11-2; D gene: TRBD1; CDR3 protein: CASRDRDRYSGANVLTF
CDR3 length: 16; J gene: TRBJ1-2; V gene: TRBV19; D gene: NA; CDR3 protein: CASSISHVAAGRGYTF
CDR3 length: 12; J gene: TRBJ1-5; V gene: TRBV24-1; D gene: NA; CDR3 protein: CATSDLVPVFYF
CDR3 length: 15; J gene: TRBJ1-5; V gene: TRBV12-3/TRBV12-4; D gene: TRBD1; CDR3 protein: CASSPDRGADQPQHF
CDR3 length: 14; J gene: TRBJ2-7; V gene: TRBV7-3; D gene: TRBD1; CDR3 protein: CASSLRQGVHEQYF
CDR3 length: 15; J gene: TRBJ1-1; V gene: TRBV7-8; D gene: NA; CDR3 protein: CASSLTGAANTEAFF